Each of the 14 T cell receptor beta chains below was sequenced from the same sample in a study of blood T cell repertoires in COVID-19 (dated by TCRdb to between 2020 and 2021). The library was built by means of the immunoSEQ multiplex PCR assay. TCRdb provides this immuneACCESS table in a form limited to in-frame rearrangements. Some clones are lacking; in checked studies, under half of them reflect an unresolved V gene, and why the rest are absent is not known. For this sample the table gives over 35,000 clones, of which about 81% were detected only once. The ten largest clones capture approximately 38% of the sample. The sequencing sample was made of peripheral blood. The receptors shown here come from a middle-aged man with active or convalescent COVID-19.

The CDR3: CASSTADGTSGSDTQYF. CDR3 in DNA: TGTGCCAGCAGCACGGCCGACGGGACTAGCGGGAGTGATACGCAGTATTTT. The gene calls are TRBV13 and TRBJ2-3, with 14 bases that match TRBD2. Trimming took 5 bases from V and 6 from J; bases not matched to a gene: 10. CDR1 and CDR2 (germline): PRHDT, FYEKMQ (reference sequence). The CDR3 is 17 amino acids.

The chain has TRBV15 and TRBJ1-6; D uncertain. This CDR3 contains 16 residues. CDR1 is LNHNV, CDR2 YYDKDF, per germline (reference sequence). Trimming left V 3 bases short and J 5 bases short, with 14 bases between. CDR3 amino acids: CATSRSPLTNNSPLHF. The CDR3 DNA is TGTGCCACCAGCAGGTCCCCATTGACAAATAATTCACCCCTCCACTTT.

The chain employs TRBV5-1 and TRBJ1-1; 7 bases align to TRBD1. From germline, CDR1 is SGHRS and CDR2 YFSETQ. This CDR3 region has 15 residues. Trimming removed 3 bases from V and 6 bases from J; junction bases left unmatched: 11. The CDR3 loop is CASSSALDRSSEAFF. The CDR3 nucleotides read TGCGCCAGCAGCTCGGCCCTGGACAGGTCGTCTGAAGCTTTCTTT. Complete variable domain (other parts from reference TRBV5-1 and TRBJ1-1): KAGVTQTPRYLIKTRGQQVTLSCSPISGHRSVSWYQQTPGQGLQFLFEYFSETQRNKGNFPGRFSGRQFSNSRSEMNVSTLELGDSALYLCASSSALDRSSEAFFGQGTRLTVV.

This clone was detected only a few times. The chain links TRBV25-1 to TRBJ1-1; D remains ambiguous. V lost 1 base and J lost 3, with 6 bases in between. Germline CDR1 and CDR2: MGHDK and SYGVNS. The CDR3 extends over 13 amino acids. CDR3 DNA: TGTGCCAGCAGTGAATCAGACTACACTGAAGCTTTCTTT. Amino acid sequence: CASSESDYTEAFF.

This chain joins TRBV4-1 and TRBJ2-7; tentative D call: TRBD2 (5 bases). V gave up 0 bases and J gave up 7 bases, with 7 bases separating them. The CDR3 contains 12 residues. Germline CDR1 reads MGHRA; CDR2 reads YSYEKL. DNA for the CDR3: TGCGCCAGCAGCCAAGATGAGGGTGAGCAGTACTTC. It is translated as CASSQDEGEQYF.

The CDR3: CASSLRGEQYF. The CDR3, as DNA: TGTGCCAGCAGTTTAAGGGGTGAGCAGTACTTC. J is TRBJ2-7 and V is TRBV28; tentatively, D is TRBD1 (5 bases). CDR1 and CDR2 (germline): MDHEN, SYDVKM. The CDR3 has 11 amino acids. V lost 2 bases to trimming and J lost 7 bases, with 6 bases between them.

This sequence joins TRBV6-1 and TRBJ2-3, with TRBD2 identical over 13 bases. CDR3 length: 19 residues. Germline V gives CDR1 MNHNS, CDR2 SASEGT. Trimming cost V 1 base and J 4 bases; bases outside gene matches: 11. CDR3 in amino acids: CASSEVRTSGREKADTQYF. For the CDR3, the DNA is TGTGCCAGCAGTGAAGTTCGAACTAGCGGGAGGGAAAAGGCAGATACGCAGTATTTT.

The chain links TRBV19 to TRBJ1-4; no definite D call. Germline V gene data show CDR1 as LNHDA and CDR2 as SQIVND (reference sequence). V shed 8 bases and J shed 4 bases, with 11 bases lying between them. The CDR3 is made up of 13 amino acids. This chain's CDR3 is CASSVAGNEKLFF. The DNA for the CDR3 is TGTGCCAGTTCGGTTGCGGGTAATGAAAAACTGTTTTTT.

The CDR3 DNA reads as TGTGCCTGGAGTGTACGAGGTGAAAAACTGTTTTTT. This translates into CAWSVRGEKLFF. The J gene is TRBJ1-4, the V gene TRBV30; D not resolved. Germline V CDR1 and CDR2: GTSNPN, SVGIG (reference sequence). Trimming shortened V by 0 bases and J by 7 bases, and 6 bases separated the two germline ends. The CDR3 consists of 12 residues.

The chain uses TRBV2 and TRBJ1-3, with TRBD1 matching 9 bases. With 7 bases clipped from V and 4 bases from J, the junction kept 5 bases outside the gene matches. Germline lookup yields CDR1 SNHLY and CDR2 FYNNEI. This CDR3 comprises 14 residues. The CDR3 spells CASTDRGAGNTIYF. The CDR3 nucleotides are TGTGCCAGCACCGACAGGGGGGCGGGAAACACCATATATTTT. Drawing the rest from reference TRBV2 and TRBJ1-3, the complete variable domain is EPEVTQTPSHQVTQMGQEVILRCVPISNHLYFYWYRQILGQKVEFLVSFYNNEISEKSEIFDDQFSVERPDGSNFTLKIRSTKLEDSAMYFCASTDRGAGNTIYFGEGSWLTVV.

The chain recombines TRBV3-1 (or the pseudogene TRBV3-2) with TRBJ2-6; tentatively, D is TRBD1 (6 bases). V lost 5 bases and J 0 bases, leaving 11 bases between the germline ends. The CDR3 is made up of 16 amino acids. CDR1 and CDR2 (germline): LGHDT, YNNKEL (reference sequence). The CDR3 bases are TGTGCCAGCAGCTTACAGGGTGGCTCTGGGGCCAACGTCCTGACTTTC. It is translated as CASSLQGGSGANVLTF.

CDR3 protein: CASSQAGTINTGELFF. Here the CDR3 DNA reads TGCGCCAGCAGCCAAGCCGGGACTATAAACACCGGGGAGCTGTTTTTT. The chain has TRBV4-1 and TRBJ2-2; 7 positions match TRBD2. The germline CDR1 and CDR2 sequences are MGHRA and YSYEKL. With V trimmed by 1 base and J by 2 bases, 4 bases remained unmatched. The CDR3 spans 16 residues.

This chain links TRBV6-2 or TRBV6-3 with TRBJ1-2; D is undetermined. Trimming shortened V by 2 bases and J by 7 bases, and 11 bases separated the two germline ends. The V gene's germline CDR1 is MNHEY and CDR2 SVGEGT. This CDR3 region has 13 residues. CDR3 nucleotide sequence: TGTGCCAGCAGTTACAACGACTACGGTGGCTACACCTTC. Residues: CASSYNDYGGYTF.

The genes are TRBV4-2 and TRBJ1-1; 7 bases map to TRBD1. The CDR3 spans 15 residues. V lost 4 bases and J lost 1; bases outside the gene matches: 6. The germline CDR1 and CDR2 sequences are LGHNA and YNFKEQ. The CDR3 sequence is CASSPPGQRNTEAFF. DNA for the CDR3: TGTGCCAGCAGCCCCCCGGGACAGCGGAACACTGAAGCTTTCTTT.